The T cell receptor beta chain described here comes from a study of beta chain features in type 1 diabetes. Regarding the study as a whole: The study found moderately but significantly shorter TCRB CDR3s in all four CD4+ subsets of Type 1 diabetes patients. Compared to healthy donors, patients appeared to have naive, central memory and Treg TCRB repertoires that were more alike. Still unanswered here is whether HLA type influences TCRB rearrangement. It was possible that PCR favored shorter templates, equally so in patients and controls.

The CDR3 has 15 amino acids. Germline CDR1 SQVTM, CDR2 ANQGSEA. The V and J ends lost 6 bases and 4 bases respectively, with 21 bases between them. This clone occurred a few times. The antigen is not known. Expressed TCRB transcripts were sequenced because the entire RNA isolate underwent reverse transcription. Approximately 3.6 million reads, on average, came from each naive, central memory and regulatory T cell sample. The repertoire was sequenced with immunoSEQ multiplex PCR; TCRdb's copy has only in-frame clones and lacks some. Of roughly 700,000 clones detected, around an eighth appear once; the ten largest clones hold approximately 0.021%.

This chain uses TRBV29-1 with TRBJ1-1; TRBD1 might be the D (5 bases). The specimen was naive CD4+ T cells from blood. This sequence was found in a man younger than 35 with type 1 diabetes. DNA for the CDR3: TGCAGCGTCGCCACCGGGGCACAAAGGTCCACTGAAGCTTTCTTT. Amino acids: CSVATGAQRSTEAFF.